The text below deals with one T cell receptor (beta chain). Trimming pared 0 bases from V and 8 bases from J, leaving 8 bases between. Germline V gives CDR1 LNHNV, CDR2 YYDKDF (reference sequence). The CDR3 runs 13 residues. This specimen belongs to a study of blood T cell repertoires in COVID-19. The wider study: PBMCs, B-cell-depleted T cells, or T cells were the source of the cDNA or gDNA that made up the material.

Original processing methods: Scientists estimated how many nucleated cells there were by amplifying reference gene primers. TCRdb keeps only in-frame clones here, not all; method: immunoSEQ multiplex PCR. V and J calls plus clone size are reproduced from that table; the DNA served to infer D and trimming. The repertoire consists of 200,000 to 250,000 clones, with approximately 84% occurring once and the leading ten covering more than 2.5%. The chain carries TRBV15 and TRBJ2-1, with a possible D match to TRBD1 (5 bases). The TCR sequence derives from a young woman who had recovered from COVID-19. Sequenced: peripheral blood. CDR3 coding DNA: TGTGCCACCAGCAGAGACCAGGGCTATGAGCAGTTCTTC. As protein: CATSRDQGYEQFF.